This T cell receptor beta chain was sequenced in a study of blood T cell repertoires in COVID-19. TCRdb's table, derived via immunoSEQ multiplex PCR, lists solely in-frame clones and lacks some. The table lists 250,000 to 350,000 clones, 80% to 85% of them singletons, with approximately 15% in the top ten. The CDR3 length is 13 residues. V shed 6 bases, J shed 4 bases, and the junction held 6 bases outside the gene matches. Looked up from germline, CDR1 is MDHEN and CDR2 is SYDVKM. This TCR came from a person aged 65-85 years with COVID-19, enrolled during active disease. Material: peripheral blood. The chain uses TRBV28 and TRBJ2-7, with TRBD2 identical over 7 bases. For the CDR3, the DNA is TGTGCCAGCAGAACCCAGGGAGGGTACGAGCAGTACTTC. Translation: CASRTQGGYEQYF.